The rows below give T cell receptor beta chains drawn from one sample of a study of shared clonotypes between healthy human individuals. Assay: immunoSEQ multiplex PCR; the TCRdb copy retains only in-frame clones and omits some. The sample records 1,400,000 or so clones, 97% to 99% being singletons. The sequenced sample consisted of naive CD4+ T cells sorted from blood. The receptor set was obtained from a man younger than 45 in good health. Each CDR3 is given with its conserved first and last residue. The D gene is left open where the match is weak. A row's size may be missing; if present it is once, few, many or a size class.

abundance: -
d_gene: -
j_gene: TRBJ1-3
v_gene: TRBV9
CDR3nt: TGTGCCAGCAGCTTGACAGGCAACACCATATATTTT
CDR3aa: CASSLTGNTIYF

abundance: -
d_gene: -
j_gene: TRBJ2-7
v_gene: TRBV18
CDR3nt: TGTGCCAGCTCACCGCACAGGTCCTACGAGCAGTACTTC
CDR3aa: CASSPHRSYEQYF

abundance: -
d_gene: TRBD2
j_gene: TRBJ2-1
v_gene: TRBV18
CDR3nt: TGTGCCAGCTCACCACCCGGGGGCGGACTAGCGGGAGGGGTGTTCTACAATGAGCAGTTCTTC
CDR3aa: CASSPPGGGLAGGVFYNEQFF

abundance: -
d_gene: TRBD1
j_gene: TRBJ1-1
v_gene: TRBV29-1
CDR3nt: TGCAGCGTCCCCAAGGGGACAGGGAACACTGAAGCTTTCTTT
CDR3aa: CSVPKGTGNTEAFF

abundance: -
d_gene: -
j_gene: TRBJ1-2
v_gene: TRBV28
CDR3nt: TGTGCCAGCAGTCTCCGGGTCTTTGATGGCTACACCTTC
CDR3aa: CASSLRVFDGYTF

abundance: -
d_gene: -
j_gene: TRBJ1-2
v_gene: TRBV4-2
CDR3nt: TGTGCCAGCAGCCAACCGTCAGGGACTAACTATGGCTACACCTTC
CDR3aa: CASSQPSGTNYGYTF

abundance: -
d_gene: TRBD2
j_gene: TRBJ2-1
v_gene: TRBV4-1
CDR3nt: TGCGCCAGCAGCCAGACCGGCGGGACTAGCAGATACAATGAGCAGTTCTTC
CDR3aa: CASSQTGGTSRYNEQFF

abundance: -
d_gene: TRBD1
j_gene: TRBJ2-2
v_gene: TRBV6-1
CDR3nt: TGTGCCAGCAGCCGGGACAGGACAGGCGGGGAGCTGTTTTTT
CDR3aa: CASSRDRTGGELFF

abundance: -
d_gene: -
j_gene: TRBJ1-5
v_gene: TRBV7-9
CDR3nt: TGTGCCAGCAGCTTACGGGGTAGCCAGCCCCAGCATTTT
CDR3aa: CASSLRGSQPQHF

abundance: -
d_gene: -
j_gene: TRBJ2-1
v_gene: TRBV7-3
CDR3nt: TGTGCCAGCAGCTTAAGTAGGACTGGACCAAATGAGCAGTTCTTC
CDR3aa: CASSLSRTGPNEQFF

abundance: once
d_gene: -
j_gene: TRBJ1-5
v_gene: TRBV7-6
CDR3nt: TGTGCCAGCAGCTCGGGCCCCATGGGCCCCCTCAATCAGCCCCAGCATTTT
CDR3aa: CASSSGPMGPLNQPQHF

abundance: -
d_gene: -
j_gene: TRBJ1-5
v_gene: TRBV18
CDR3nt: TGTGCCAGCTCACAGGGCCAGGCCGACCTCAATCAGCCCCAGCATTTT
CDR3aa: CASSQGQADLNQPQHF

abundance: -
d_gene: -
j_gene: TRBJ2-7
v_gene: TRBV4-1
CDR3nt: TGCGCCAGCAGCCCCACAGGTGTAATCCCCTACGAGCAGTACTTC
CDR3aa: CASSPTGVIPYEQYF

abundance: -
d_gene: -
j_gene: TRBJ2-7
v_gene: TRBV19
CDR3nt: TGTGCCAGTACCCCGACAGCGCTTCTCTACGAGCAGTACTTC
CDR3aa: CASTPTALLYEQYF

abundance: -
d_gene: -
j_gene: TRBJ1-2
v_gene: TRBV5-1
CDR3nt: TGCGCCAGCAGCTTGAAGGACGGTAGCTATGGCTACACCTTC
CDR3aa: CASSLKDGSYGYTF

abundance: -
d_gene: TRBD1
j_gene: TRBJ2-1
v_gene: TRBV6-6
CDR3nt: TGTGCCAGCCAAAATCGACAGGGCATCAATGAGCAGTTCTTC
CDR3aa: CASQNRQGINEQFF

abundance: once
d_gene: -
j_gene: TRBJ1-1
v_gene: TRBV5-5
CDR3nt: TGTGCCAGCAGCGGACTCTCATTCAGGGTAGATGAAGCTTTCTTT
CDR3aa: CASSGLSFRVDEAFF

abundance: -
d_gene: -
j_gene: TRBJ2-6
v_gene: TRBV18
CDR3nt: TGTGCCAGCCCGCTGGGGACCGCCTTTGGGGCCAACGTCCTGACTTTC
CDR3aa: CASPLGTAFGANVLTF

abundance: -
d_gene: -
j_gene: TRBJ2-3
v_gene: TRBV5-5
CDR3nt: TGTGCCAGCAGCATGGGGACGGTTAGCACAGATACGCAGTATTTT
CDR3aa: CASSMGTVSTDTQYF

abundance: -
d_gene: -
j_gene: TRBJ2-1
v_gene: TRBV5-4
CDR3nt: TGTGCCAGCGGAGAGACAGCAAGCTCCTACAATGAGCAGTTCTTC
CDR3aa: CASGETASSYNEQFF

abundance: -
d_gene: -
j_gene: TRBJ2-5
v_gene: TRBV5-1
CDR3nt: TGCGCCAGCAGCTTGGCATTAATGGGGAAGGGAACTCGAGAGACCCAGTACTTC
CDR3aa: CASSLALMGKGTRETQYF

abundance: -
d_gene: -
j_gene: TRBJ1-5
v_gene: TRBV28
CDR3nt: TGTGCCAGCGAACGGGAGGGAAATCAGCCCCAGCATTTT
CDR3aa: CASEREGNQPQHF

abundance: -
d_gene: TRBD2
j_gene: TRBJ2-3
v_gene: TRBV7-2
CDR3nt: TGTGCCAGCAGCTTCGGGACTAGGACGACAGATACGCAGTATTTT
CDR3aa: CASSFGTRTTDTQYF

abundance: -
d_gene: TRBD1
j_gene: TRBJ1-2
v_gene: TRBV18
CDR3nt: TGTGCCAGCTCACCCTTAGGGACAGGGGATGGCTACACCTTC
CDR3aa: CASSPLGTGDGYTF

abundance: -
d_gene: -
j_gene: TRBJ2-7
v_gene: TRBV5-6
CDR3nt: TGTGCCAGCAGCCCGAAAAAAAGGTACGAGCAGTACTTC
CDR3aa: CASSPKKRYEQYF

abundance: -
d_gene: -
j_gene: TRBJ2-4
v_gene: TRBV5-1
CDR3nt: TGCGCCAGCAATACGGGTCCTGGGACCAAAAACATTCAGTACTTC
CDR3aa: CASNTGPGTKNIQYF

abundance: -
d_gene: -
j_gene: TRBJ2-3
v_gene: TRBV6-5
CDR3nt: TGTGCCAGCAGTTACTTGGGGGCCACGGACACAGATACGCAGTATTTT
CDR3aa: CASSYLGATDTDTQYF

abundance: -
d_gene: TRBD2
j_gene: TRBJ2-5
v_gene: TRBV4-1
CDR3nt: TGCGCCAGCAGCCCGGCCCAGAGCGGGAGCGGGGAGACCCAGTACTTC
CDR3aa: CASSPAQSGSGETQYF

abundance: -
d_gene: TRBD1
j_gene: TRBJ1-1
v_gene: TRBV7-8
CDR3nt: TGTGCCAGCAGCTTAGTTACAGGGGGCGGCGGGGACACTGAAGCTTTCTTT
CDR3aa: CASSLVTGGGGDTEAFF

abundance: -
d_gene: -
j_gene: TRBJ2-7
v_gene: TRBV19
CDR3nt: TGTGCCAGTCAGGGAGGATACTCCTACGAGCAGTACTTC
CDR3aa: CASQGGYSYEQYF

abundance: -
d_gene: TRBD2
j_gene: TRBJ2-3
v_gene: TRBV27
CDR3nt: TGTGCCAGCAGCCGGCTAGCGGCTAGCACAGATACGCAGTATTTT
CDR3aa: CASSRLAASTDTQYF

abundance: -
d_gene: -
j_gene: TRBJ2-7
v_gene: TRBV28
CDR3nt: TGTGCCAGCCGGACAGCAATATACGAGCAGTACTTC
CDR3aa: CASRTAIYEQYF

abundance: -
d_gene: TRBD2
j_gene: TRBJ2-7
v_gene: TRBV9
CDR3nt: TGTGCCAGCAGCGATCAACTAGCGGGGCCAAACGAGCAGTACTTC
CDR3aa: CASSDQLAGPNEQYF

abundance: -
d_gene: TRBD1
j_gene: TRBJ2-7
v_gene: TRBV27
CDR3nt: TGTGCCAGCAGATTAACAGGGGGCGCGGGCGAGCAGTACTTC
CDR3aa: CASRLTGGAGEQYF

abundance: once
d_gene: -
j_gene: TRBJ2-1
v_gene: TRBV11-1
CDR3nt: TGTGCCAGCAGCTTAGGTATTGAGCAGTTCTTC
CDR3aa: CASSLGIEQFF

abundance: -
d_gene: -
j_gene: TRBJ2-6
v_gene: TRBV19
CDR3nt: TGTGCCACGGGGGTGGGGACGCCAGGGGCCAACGTCCTGACTTTC
CDR3aa: CATGVGTPGANVLTF

abundance: -
d_gene: -
j_gene: TRBJ2-5
v_gene: TRBV14
CDR3nt: TGTGCCAGCAGCCAAGATGCGGTTACAGGGACCCAGTACTTC
CDR3aa: CASSQDAVTGTQYF

abundance: -
d_gene: TRBD1
j_gene: TRBJ2-1
v_gene: TRBV7-6
CDR3nt: TGTGCCAGCAGGGTGACAGGGGGAAATGAGCAGTTCTTC
CDR3aa: CASRVTGGNEQFF

abundance: once
d_gene: -
j_gene: TRBJ2-1
v_gene: TRBV27
CDR3nt: TGTGCCAGCAGTTTATTGGGCCTCCATGAGCAGTTCTTC
CDR3aa: CASSLLGLHEQFF

abundance: -
d_gene: -
j_gene: TRBJ1-1
v_gene: TRBV18
CDR3nt: TGTGCCAGCTCACCAAAGGGCCTCGGAGGCACTGAAGCTTTCTTT
CDR3aa: CASSPKGLGGTEAFF

abundance: -
d_gene: -
j_gene: TRBJ2-7
v_gene: TRBV21-1
CDR3nt: TGTGCCAGCACAGGGAGGGACAGGGCCTACGAGCAGTACTTC
CDR3aa: CASTGRDRAYEQYF

abundance: -
d_gene: TRBD2
j_gene: TRBJ2-5
v_gene: TRBV5-1
CDR3nt: TGCGCCAGCAGCTTAGGTAGGGCGGGAGGGCCCTCGGGGACCCAGTACTTC
CDR3aa: CASSLGRAGGPSGTQYF